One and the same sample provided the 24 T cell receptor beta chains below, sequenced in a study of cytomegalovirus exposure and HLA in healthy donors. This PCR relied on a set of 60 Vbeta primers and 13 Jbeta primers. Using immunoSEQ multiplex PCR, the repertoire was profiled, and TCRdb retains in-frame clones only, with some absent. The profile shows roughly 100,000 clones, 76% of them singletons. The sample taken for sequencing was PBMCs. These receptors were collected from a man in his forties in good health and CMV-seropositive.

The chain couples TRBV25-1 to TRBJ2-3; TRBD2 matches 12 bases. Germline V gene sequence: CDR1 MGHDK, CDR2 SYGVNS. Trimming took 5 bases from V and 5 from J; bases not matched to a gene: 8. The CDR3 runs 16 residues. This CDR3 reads CASSLAGGLFVDTQYF. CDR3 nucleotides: TGTGCCAGCAGTCTAGCGGGGGGGCTCTTTGTAGATACGCAGTATTTT.

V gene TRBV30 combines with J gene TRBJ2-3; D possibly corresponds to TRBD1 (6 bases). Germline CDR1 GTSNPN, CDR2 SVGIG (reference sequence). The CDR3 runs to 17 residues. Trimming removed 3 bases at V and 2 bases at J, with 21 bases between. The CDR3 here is CAWSSGTRVRHTDTQYF. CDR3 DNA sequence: TGTGCCTGGAGCTCCGGGACACGGGTTCGGCACACAGATACGCAGTATTTT.

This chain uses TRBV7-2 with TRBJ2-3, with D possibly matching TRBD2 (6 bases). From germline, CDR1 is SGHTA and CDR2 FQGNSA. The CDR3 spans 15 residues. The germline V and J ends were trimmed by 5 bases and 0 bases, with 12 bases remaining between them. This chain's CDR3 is CASSQVGTSTDTQYF. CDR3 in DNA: TGTGCCAGCAGCCAGGTGGGGACTAGCACAGATACGCAGTATTTT. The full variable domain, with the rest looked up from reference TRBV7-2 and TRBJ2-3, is GAGVSQSPSNKVTEKGKDVELRCDPISGHTALYWYRQSLGQGLEFLIYFQGNSAPDKSGLPSDRFSAERTGGSVSTLTIQRTQQEDSAVYLCASSQVGTSTDTQYFGPGTRLTVL.

As DNA, the CDR3 is TGCAGCGTTGAAATCCTAGCGGGATACAATGAGCAGTTCTTC. Translation gives CSVEILAGYNEQFF. V and J are TRBV29-1 and TRBJ2-1; 9 positions match TRBD2. The CDR3 length is 14 residues. The germline V gene has CDR1 SQVTM and CDR2 ANQGSEA. J gave up 4 bases and V 2 bases, and 3 bases lay outside the gene matches.

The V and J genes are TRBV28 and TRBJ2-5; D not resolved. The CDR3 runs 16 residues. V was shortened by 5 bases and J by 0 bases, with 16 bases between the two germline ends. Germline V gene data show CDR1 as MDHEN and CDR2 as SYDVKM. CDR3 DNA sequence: TGTGCCAGCAGTCCCGCGACTGGGTCGGACCAAGAGACCCAGTACTTC. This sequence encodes CASSPATGSDQETQYF. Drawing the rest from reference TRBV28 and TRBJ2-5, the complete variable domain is DVKVTQSSRYLVKRTGEKVFLECVQDMDHENMFWYRQDPGLGLRLIYFSYDVKMKEKGDIPEGYSVSREKKERFSLILESASTNQTSMYLCASSPATGSDQETQYFGPGTRLLVL.

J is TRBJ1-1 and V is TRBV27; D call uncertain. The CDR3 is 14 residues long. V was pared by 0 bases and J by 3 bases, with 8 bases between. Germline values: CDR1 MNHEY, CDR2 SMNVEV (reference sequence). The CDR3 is CASSLSRGYTEAFF. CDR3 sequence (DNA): TGTGCCAGCAGTTTATCTCGGGGTTACACTGAAGCTTTCTTT.

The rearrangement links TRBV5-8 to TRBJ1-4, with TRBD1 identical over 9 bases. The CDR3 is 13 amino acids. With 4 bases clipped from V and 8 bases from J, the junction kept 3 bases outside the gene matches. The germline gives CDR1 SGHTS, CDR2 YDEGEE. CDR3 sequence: CASSRDRDEKLFF. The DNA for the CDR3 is TGTGCCAGCAGCCGGGACAGGGACGAAAAACTGTTTTTT.

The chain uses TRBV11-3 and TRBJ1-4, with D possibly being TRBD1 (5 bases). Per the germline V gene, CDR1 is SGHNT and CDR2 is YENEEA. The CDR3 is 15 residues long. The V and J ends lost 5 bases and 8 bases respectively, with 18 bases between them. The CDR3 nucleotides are TGTGCCAGCAGCCCTACGGCAGGGAACGGAGAAAAACTGTTTTTT. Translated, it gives CASSPTAGNGEKLFF.

CDR3 protein: CASSGGLAGYNEQFF. The CDR3, as DNA: TGTGCCAGCAGTGGGGGACTAGCGGGATACAATGAGCAGTTCTTC. J is TRBJ2-1 and V is TRBV2; the match to TRBD2 covers 13 bases. V lost 4 bases and J lost 4; bases outside the gene matches: 1. The germline CDR1 and CDR2 sequences are SNHLY and FYNNEI. CDR3 length: 15 residues.

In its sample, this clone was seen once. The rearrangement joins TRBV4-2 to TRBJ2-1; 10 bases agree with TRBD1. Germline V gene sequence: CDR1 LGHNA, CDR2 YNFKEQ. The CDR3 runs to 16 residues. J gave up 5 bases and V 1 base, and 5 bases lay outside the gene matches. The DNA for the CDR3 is TGTGCCAGCAGCCAAGTCGGGACAGGGGCAAACAATGAGCAGTTCTTC. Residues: CASSQVGTGANNEQFF.

As DNA, the CDR3 is TGTGCCAGCCGGAACCCTCGAGCGGGAGGCACAGATACGCAGTATTTT. This sequence encodes CASRNPRAGGTDTQYF. This sequence joins TRBV2 and TRBJ2-3, with 8 bases fitting TRBD2. The V gene end was trimmed by 8 bases and the J gene end by 1 base; junction bases not matched to a gene: 11. From germline, CDR1 is SNHLY and CDR2 FYNNEI. CDR3 length: 16 residues.

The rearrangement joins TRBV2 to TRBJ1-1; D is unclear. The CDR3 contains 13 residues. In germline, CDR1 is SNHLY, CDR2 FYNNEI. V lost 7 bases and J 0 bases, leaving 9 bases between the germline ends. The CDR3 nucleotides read TGTGCCAGCAAACTTTTCATGAACACTGAAGCTTTCTTT. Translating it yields CASKLFMNTEAFF.

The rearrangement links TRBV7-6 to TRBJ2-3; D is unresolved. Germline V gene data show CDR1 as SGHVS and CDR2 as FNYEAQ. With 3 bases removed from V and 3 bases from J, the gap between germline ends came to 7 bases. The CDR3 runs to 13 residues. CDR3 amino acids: CASSLARTDTQYF. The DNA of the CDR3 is TGTGCCAGCAGCTTGGCTAGGACAGATACGCAGTATTTT.

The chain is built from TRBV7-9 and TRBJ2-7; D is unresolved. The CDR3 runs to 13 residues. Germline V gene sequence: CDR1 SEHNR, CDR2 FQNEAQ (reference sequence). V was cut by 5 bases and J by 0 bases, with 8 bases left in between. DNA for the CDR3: TGTGCCAGCAGCCCGCGAGCCTCCTACGAGCAGTACTTC. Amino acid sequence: CASSPRASYEQYF.

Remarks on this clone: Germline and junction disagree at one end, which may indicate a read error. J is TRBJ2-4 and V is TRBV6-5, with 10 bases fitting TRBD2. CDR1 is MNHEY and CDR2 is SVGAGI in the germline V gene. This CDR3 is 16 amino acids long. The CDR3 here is CASSYNSLAGENSQYF. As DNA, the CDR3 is TGTGCCAGCAGTTACAATAGTCTAGCGGGAGAAAACAGTCAGTACTTC.

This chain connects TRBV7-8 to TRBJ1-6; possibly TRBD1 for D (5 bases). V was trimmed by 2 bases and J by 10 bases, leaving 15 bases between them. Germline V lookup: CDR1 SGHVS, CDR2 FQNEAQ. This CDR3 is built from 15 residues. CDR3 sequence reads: CASSLWGGRESPLHF. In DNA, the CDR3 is TGTGCCAGCAGCTTATGGGGGGGAAGGGAATCACCCCTCCACTTT. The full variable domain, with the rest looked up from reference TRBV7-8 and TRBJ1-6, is GAGVSQSPRYKVAKRGQDVALRCDPISGHVSLFWYQQALGQGPEFLTYFQNEAQLDKSGLPSDRFFAERPEGSVSTLKIQRTQQEDSAVYLCASSLWGGRESPLHFGNGTRLTVT.

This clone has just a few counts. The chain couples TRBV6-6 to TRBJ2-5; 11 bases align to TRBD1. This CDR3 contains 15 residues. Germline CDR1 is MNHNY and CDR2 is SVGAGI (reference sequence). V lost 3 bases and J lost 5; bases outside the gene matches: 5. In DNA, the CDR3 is TGTGCCAGCAGTTATGGACAGGGGGCGAGGGAGACCCAGTACTTC. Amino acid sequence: CASSYGQGARETQYF.

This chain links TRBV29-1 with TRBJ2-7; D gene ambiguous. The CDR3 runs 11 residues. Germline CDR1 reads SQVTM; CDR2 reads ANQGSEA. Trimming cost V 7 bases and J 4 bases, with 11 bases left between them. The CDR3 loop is CSARDNYEQYF. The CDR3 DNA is TGCAGCGCCCGAGACAATTACGAGCAGTACTTC.

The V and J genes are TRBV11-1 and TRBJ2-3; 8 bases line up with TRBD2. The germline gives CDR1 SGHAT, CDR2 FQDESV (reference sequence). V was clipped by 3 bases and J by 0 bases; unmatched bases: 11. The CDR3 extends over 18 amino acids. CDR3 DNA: TGTGCCAGCAGCTTTACGGGTAGCGGGGTCGCTAGCACAGATACGCAGTATTTT. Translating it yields CASSFTGSGVASTDTQYF.

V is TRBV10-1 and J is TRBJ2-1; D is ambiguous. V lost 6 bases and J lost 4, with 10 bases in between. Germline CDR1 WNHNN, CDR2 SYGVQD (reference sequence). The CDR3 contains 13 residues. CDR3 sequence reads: CASRESIYNEQFF. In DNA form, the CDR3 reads TGCGCCAGCAGGGAGAGCATTTACAATGAGCAGTTCTTC.

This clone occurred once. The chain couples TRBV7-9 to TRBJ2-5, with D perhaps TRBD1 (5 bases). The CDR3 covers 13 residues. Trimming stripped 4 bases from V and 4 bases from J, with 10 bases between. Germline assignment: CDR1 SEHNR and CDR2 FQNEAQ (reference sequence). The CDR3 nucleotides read TGTGCCAGCAGCTCCAGTGGGGCAGAGACCCAGTACTTC. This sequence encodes CASSSSGAETQYF. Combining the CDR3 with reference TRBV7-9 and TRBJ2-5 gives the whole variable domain DTGVSQNPRHKITKRGQNVTFRCDPISEHNRLYWYRQTLGQGPEFLTYFQNEAQLEKSRLLSDRFSAERPKGSFSTLEIQRTEQGDSAMYLCASSSSGAETQYFGPGTRLLVL.

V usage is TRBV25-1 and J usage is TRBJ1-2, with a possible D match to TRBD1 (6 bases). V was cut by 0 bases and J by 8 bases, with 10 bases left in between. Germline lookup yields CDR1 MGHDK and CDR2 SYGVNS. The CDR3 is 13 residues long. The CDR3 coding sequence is TGTGCCAGCAGTGAATATACAGGGCAAGGCTACACCTTC. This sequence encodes CASSEYTGQGYTF.

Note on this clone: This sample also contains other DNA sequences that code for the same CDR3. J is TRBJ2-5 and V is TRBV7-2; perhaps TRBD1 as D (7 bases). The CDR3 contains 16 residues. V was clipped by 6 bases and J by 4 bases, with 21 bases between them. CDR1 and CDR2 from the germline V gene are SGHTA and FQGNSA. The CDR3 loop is CASRLRLAGGLETQYF. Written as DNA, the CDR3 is TGTGCCAGCAGACTTCGCTTAGCAGGGGGGCTAGAGACCCAGTACTTC.

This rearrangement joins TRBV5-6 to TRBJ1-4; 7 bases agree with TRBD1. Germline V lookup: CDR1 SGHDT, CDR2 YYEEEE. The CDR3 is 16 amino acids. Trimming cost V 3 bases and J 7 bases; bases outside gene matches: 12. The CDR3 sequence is CASSSMRGQGGEKLFF. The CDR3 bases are TGTGCCAGCAGCTCCATGAGGGGGCAGGGTGGTGAAAAACTGTTTTTT.